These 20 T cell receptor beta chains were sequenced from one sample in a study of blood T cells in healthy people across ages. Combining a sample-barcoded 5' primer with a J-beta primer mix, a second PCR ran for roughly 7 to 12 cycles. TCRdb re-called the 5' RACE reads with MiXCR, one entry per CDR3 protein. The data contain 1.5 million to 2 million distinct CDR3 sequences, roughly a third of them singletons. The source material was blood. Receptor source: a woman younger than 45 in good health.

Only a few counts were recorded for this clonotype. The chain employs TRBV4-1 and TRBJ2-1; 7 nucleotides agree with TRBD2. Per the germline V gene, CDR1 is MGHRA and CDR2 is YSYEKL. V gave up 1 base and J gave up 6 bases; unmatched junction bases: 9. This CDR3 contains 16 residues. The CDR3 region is CASSQAPAAGINEQFF. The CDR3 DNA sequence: TGCGCCAGCAGCCAAGCGCCGGCAGCGGGAATCAATGAGCAGTTCTTC.

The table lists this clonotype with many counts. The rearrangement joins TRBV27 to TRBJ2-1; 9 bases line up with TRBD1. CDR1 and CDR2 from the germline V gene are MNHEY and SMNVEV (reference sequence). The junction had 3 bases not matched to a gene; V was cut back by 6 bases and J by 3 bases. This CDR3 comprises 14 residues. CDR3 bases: TGTGCCAGCAGACCGGGACAGGGCTACAATGAGCAGTTCTTC. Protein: CASRPGQGYNEQFF.

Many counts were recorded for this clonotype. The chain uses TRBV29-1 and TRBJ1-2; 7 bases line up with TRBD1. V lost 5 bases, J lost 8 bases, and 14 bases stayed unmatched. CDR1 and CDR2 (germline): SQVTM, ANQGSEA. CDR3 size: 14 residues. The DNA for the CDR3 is TGCAGCGTTCCGCACCCCGCAGGGGGAGGCGGCTACACCTTC. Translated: CSVPHPAGGGGYTF. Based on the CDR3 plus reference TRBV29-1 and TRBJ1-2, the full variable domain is SAVISQKPSRDICQRGTSLTIQCQVDSQVTMMFWYRQQPGQSLTLIATANQGSEATYESGFVIDKFPISRPNLTFSTLTVSNMSPEDSSIYLCSVPHPAGGGGYTFGSGTRLTVV.

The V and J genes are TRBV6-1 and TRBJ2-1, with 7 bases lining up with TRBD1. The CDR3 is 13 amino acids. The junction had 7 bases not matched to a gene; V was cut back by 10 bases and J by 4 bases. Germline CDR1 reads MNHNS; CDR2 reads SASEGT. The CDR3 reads CATGTEPYNEQFF. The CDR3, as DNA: TGTGCCACCGGGACAGAACCTTACAATGAGCAGTTCTTC.

The CDR3 loop reads CASSAGTGYNEKLFF. CDR3 bases: TGTGCCAGCAGCGCCGGGACAGGGTATAATGAAAAACTGTTTTTT. The rearrangement links TRBV3-1 to TRBJ1-4; 9 positions agree with TRBD1. Germline values: CDR1 LGHDT, CDR2 YNNKEL (reference sequence). The CDR3 length is 15 residues. With V trimmed by 5 bases and J by 4 bases, 5 bases remained unmatched.

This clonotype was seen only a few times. The chain's CDR3 is CASSLDLNLGTQYF. DNA of the CDR3: TGCGCCAGCAGCTTGGACCTAAACTTGGGTACGCAGTATTTT. The chain has TRBV5-1 and TRBJ2-3; D gene uncertain. V shed 0 bases and J shed 8 bases, with 13 bases lying between them. This CDR3 contains 14 residues. CDR1 is SGHRS and CDR2 is YFSETQ in the germline V gene.

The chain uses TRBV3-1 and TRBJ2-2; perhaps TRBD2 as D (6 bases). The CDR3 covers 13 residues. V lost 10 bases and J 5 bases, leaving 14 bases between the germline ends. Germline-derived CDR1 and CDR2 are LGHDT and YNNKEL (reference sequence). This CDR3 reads CATRRGRTGELFF. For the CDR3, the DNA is TGTGCCACAAGGCGGGGTCGAACCGGGGAGCTGTTTTTT. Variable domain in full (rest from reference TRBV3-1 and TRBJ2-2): DTAVSQTPKYLVTQMGNDKSIKCEQNLGHDTMYWYKQDSKKFLKIMFSYNNKELIINETVPNRFSPKSPDKAHLNLHINSLELGDSAVYFCATRRGRTGELFFGEGSRLTVL.

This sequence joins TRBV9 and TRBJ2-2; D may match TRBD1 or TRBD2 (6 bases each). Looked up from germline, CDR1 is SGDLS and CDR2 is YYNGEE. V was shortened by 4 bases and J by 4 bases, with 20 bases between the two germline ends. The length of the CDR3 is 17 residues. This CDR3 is CASSLRTGATGTGELFF. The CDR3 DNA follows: TGTGCCAGCAGCCTTCGGACGGGGGCTACGGGCACCGGGGAGCTGTTTTTT.

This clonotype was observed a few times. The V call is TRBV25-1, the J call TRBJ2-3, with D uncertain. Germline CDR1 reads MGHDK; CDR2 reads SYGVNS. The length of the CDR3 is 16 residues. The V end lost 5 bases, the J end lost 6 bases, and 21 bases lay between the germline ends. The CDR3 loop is CASSPPALTSLDTQYF. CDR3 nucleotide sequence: TGTGCCAGCAGTCCCCCAGCTCTCACGTCCCTCGATACGCAGTATTTT.

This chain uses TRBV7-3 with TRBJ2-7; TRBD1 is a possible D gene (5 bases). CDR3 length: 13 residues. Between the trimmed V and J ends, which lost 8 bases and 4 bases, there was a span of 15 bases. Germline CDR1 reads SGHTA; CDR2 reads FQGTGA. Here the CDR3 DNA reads TGTGCCAGCCGTTGGGGCAGTACGTACGAGCAGTACTTC. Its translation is CASRWGSTYEQYF.

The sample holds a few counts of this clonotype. CDR3 nucleotide sequence: TGTGCCAGCAGCCAAGCTTGGTTCGGTTCAAGTGGCACAGATACGCAGTATTTT. Translating gives CASSQAWFGSSGTDTQYF. This sequence joins TRBV3-1 and TRBJ2-3; D is unclear. CDR3 length: 18 residues. Germline lookup yields CDR1 LGHDT and CDR2 YNNKEL (reference sequence). Trimming removed 1 base at V and 1 base at J, with 18 bases between.

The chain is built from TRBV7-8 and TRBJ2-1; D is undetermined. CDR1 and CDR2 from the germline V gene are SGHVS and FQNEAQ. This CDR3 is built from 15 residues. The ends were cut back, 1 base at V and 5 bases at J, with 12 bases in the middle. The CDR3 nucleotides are TGTGCCAGCAGCTTAGGCTCCAGCACCCACAATGAGCAGTTCTTC. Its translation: CASSLGSSTHNEQFF.

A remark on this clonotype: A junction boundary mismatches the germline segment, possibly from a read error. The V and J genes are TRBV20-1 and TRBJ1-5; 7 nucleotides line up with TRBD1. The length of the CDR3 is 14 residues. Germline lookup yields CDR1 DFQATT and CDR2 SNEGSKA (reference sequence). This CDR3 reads CNAGDSRGGQPQHF. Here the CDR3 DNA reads TGCAATGCTGGAGATTCCAGGGGGGGTCAGCCCCAGCATTTT.

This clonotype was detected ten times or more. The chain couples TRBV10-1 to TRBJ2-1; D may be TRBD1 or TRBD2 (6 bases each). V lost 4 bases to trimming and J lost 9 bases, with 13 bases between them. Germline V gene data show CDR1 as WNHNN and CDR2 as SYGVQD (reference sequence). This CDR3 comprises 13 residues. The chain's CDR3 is CASSAGATVEQFF. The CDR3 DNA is TGCGCCAGCAGTGCGGGGGCTACGGTTGAGCAGTTCTTC.

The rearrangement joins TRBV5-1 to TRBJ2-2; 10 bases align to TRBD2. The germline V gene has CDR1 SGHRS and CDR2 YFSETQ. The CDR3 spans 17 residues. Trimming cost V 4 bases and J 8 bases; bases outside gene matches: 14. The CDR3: CASSLVAGGPPAGELFF. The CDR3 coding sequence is TGCGCCAGCAGCCTAGTAGCGGGGGGCCCACCCGCGGGGGAGCTGTTTTTT.

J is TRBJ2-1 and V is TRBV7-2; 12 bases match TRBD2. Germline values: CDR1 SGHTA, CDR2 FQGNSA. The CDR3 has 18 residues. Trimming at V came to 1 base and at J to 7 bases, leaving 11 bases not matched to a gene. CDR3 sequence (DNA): TGTGCCAGCAGCTTAGGACTAGCGGGGGCCCTATCGGGGAATGAGCAGTTCTTC. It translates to CASSLGLAGALSGNEQFF.

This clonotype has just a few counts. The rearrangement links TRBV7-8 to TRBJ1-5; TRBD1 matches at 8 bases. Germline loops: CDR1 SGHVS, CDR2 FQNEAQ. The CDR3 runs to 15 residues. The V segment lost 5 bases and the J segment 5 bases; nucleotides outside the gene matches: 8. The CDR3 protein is CASSLLDRDDQPQHF. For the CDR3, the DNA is TGTGCCAGCAGCCTCTTGGACAGGGACGATCAGCCCCAGCATTTT.

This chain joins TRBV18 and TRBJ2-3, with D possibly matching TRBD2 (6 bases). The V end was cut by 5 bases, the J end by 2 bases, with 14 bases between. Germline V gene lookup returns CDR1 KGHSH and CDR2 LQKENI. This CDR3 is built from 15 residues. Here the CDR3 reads CASSEGAGYTDTQYF. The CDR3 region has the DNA TGTGCCAGCTCAGAAGGCGCGGGGTACACAGATACGCAGTATTTT.

CDR3 amino acids: CASSYQGSLYGYTF. The DNA for the CDR3 is TGCGCCAGCAGCTACCAGGGGTCACTCTATGGCTACACCTTC. The chain joins TRBV5-1 to TRBJ1-2; D perhaps matches TRBD1 (6 bases). Looked up from germline, CDR1 is SGHRS and CDR2 is YFSETQ. Between the trimmed V and J ends, which lost 3 bases and 4 bases, there was a span of 13 bases. This CDR3 has 14 residues.

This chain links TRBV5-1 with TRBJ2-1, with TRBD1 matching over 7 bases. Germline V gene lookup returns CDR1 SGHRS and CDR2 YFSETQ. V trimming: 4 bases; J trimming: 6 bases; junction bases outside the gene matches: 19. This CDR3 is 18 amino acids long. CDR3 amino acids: CASSARQFRTGYVNEQFF. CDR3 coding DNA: TGCGCCAGCAGCGCTCGTCAATTCAGGACAGGTTACGTCAATGAGCAGTTCTTC.